This T cell receptor (beta chain) was captured by sequencing in a study of patients and donors after allogeneic stem cell transplantation. This CDR3 contains 13 residues. TCRdb independently ran MiXCR on the RT-PCR reads; one entry per CDR3 protein. The sample has approximately 150,000 distinct CDR3 sequences; approximately 30% are singletons. This clonotype has more than one count but fewer than ten. The receptor was isolated from a human donor who was either an allogeneic HSCT recipient or a stem cell or donor lymphocyte infusion donor (not recorded which). It is not recorded whose cells these are; they may come from a transplant donor. Sequenced sample: blood, either unsorted or a sorted T cell fraction (not recorded which). V is TRBV21-1 and J is TRBJ1-1; the table's D call, TRBD1, has no DNA check behind it. TRBV21-1 is designated a pseudogene. CDR3 sequence: CASWTLMNTEAFF. The CDR3 bases are TGTGCCAGCTGGACATTGATGAACACTGAAGCTTTCTTT.